This is a list of T cell receptor beta chains from one sample in a study of OX40 agonist ivuxolimab in advanced cancers. Libraries were prepared by immunoSEQ multiplex PCR; TCRdb keeps only in-frame clonotypes and omits some of them. The table has tens of thousands of clones, 75% to 90% seen once. The source material was CD4+ or CD8+ T cells sorted from blood, sampled in a trial of the OX40 agonist ivuxolimab. These receptor sequences come from an adult with an advanced solid tumor such as melanoma, head and neck, liver or kidney cancer. CDR3s include the opening cysteine and the closing phenylalanine or tryptophan. A D gene is named only where the DNA matches it firmly. Size values are once, few and many counts, or a class for expanded clones, and some rows have none.

-	14	TRBV9	-	TRBJ2-3	TGTGCCAGCAGCGTAGGCCCCCTCTTGGATACGCAGTATTTT	CASSVGPLLDTQYF
-	11	TRBV20-1	-	TRBJ1-1	TGCAGTGCTAGATCTTCGACCTCCGCTTTCTTT	CSARSSTSAFF
-	15	TRBV4-1	-	TRBJ2-5	TGCGCCAGCAGCGCAGCCGGGACGGTGTTGGAGGTCCAGTACTTC	CASSAAGTVLEVQYF
-	13	TRBV5-1	-	TRBJ2-7	TGCGCCAGCAGCTTGGCCGGGGTCTACGAGCAGTACTTC	CASSLAGVYEQYF
-	12	TRBV28	-	TRBJ2-1	TGTGCCAGCAGTTCCCCCTCGGGAGAGCAGTTCTTC	CASSSPSGEQFF
-	12	TRBV2	-	TRBJ2-7	TGTGCCAGCAGCCTGACACTGCTCGAGCAGTACTTC	CASSLTLLEQYF
-	15	TRBV5-6	-	TRBJ2-5	TGTGCCAGCAGACTACGGGACTCGGGCCCTATAGAGCAGTACTTC	CASRLRDSGPIEQYF
TRBD2	17	TRBV7-8	-	TRBJ2-1	TGTGCCAGCAGCTTAGGTTGGGCTAGCGGGAGCCCCAATGAGCAGTTCTTC	CASSLGWASGSPNEQFF
TRBD1	14	TRBV15	-	TRBJ2-7	TGTGCCACCAGCAGGGACAGGGGGAACTACGAGCAGTACTTC	CATSRDRGNYEQYF
-	13	TRBV27	-	TRBJ1-4	TGTGCCAGCAGTTTTGAGGGGCAGGAAAAACTGTTTTTT	CASSFEGQEKLFF
TRBD1	16	TRBV7-6	-	TRBJ1-1	TGTGCCAGCAGCGTTAGCTCCCAGGGGGGGAGCACTGAAGCTTTCTTT	CASSVSSQGGSTEAFF
-	15	TRBV6-5	-	TRBJ1-4	TGTGCCAGCAGTTACTCGGTAGACAGAAATGAAAAACTGTTTTTT	CASSYSVDRNEKLFF
TRBD1	13	TRBV19	-	TRBJ1-2	TGTGCCAGTAGTCCTACAGGGGGCCTGGACTACACCTTC	CASSPTGGLDYTF
-	16	TRBV7-9	-	TRBJ1-2	TGTGCCAGCAGCTTAGCGGGCTGGGGGGCGGCCTATGGCTACACCTTC	CASSLAGWGAAYGYTF
-	14	TRBV6-1	-	TRBJ1-1	TGTGCCACCCAAGACATGGCCCGGAACACTGAAGCTTTCTTT	CATQDMARNTEAFF
-	17	TRBV13	once	TRBJ2-1	TGTGCCAGCAGCTCCCTCCTTGGCGGGTCGGTCGGGAATGAGCAGTTCTTC	CASSSLLGGSVGNEQFF
-	11	TRBV6-7	once	TRBJ2-7	TGTGCCAGCAGGACCGCCTACGAGCAGTACTTC	CASRTAYEQYF
TRBD1	14	TRBV9	-	TRBJ2-7	TGTGCCAGCAGCGTTTCAGGACAGGGTTACGAGCAGTACTTC	CASSVSGQGYEQYF
-	15	TRBV4-1	-	TRBJ2-7	TGCGCCAGCAGCCAACCGGGGAGTGGCTCCTACGAGCAGTACTTC	CASSQPGSGSYEQYF
-	15	TRBV6-5	-	TRBJ2-2	TGTGCCAGCAGTTACTCGAATGAGGGGGCCGGGGAGCTGTTTTTT	CASSYSNEGAGELFF
-	15	TRBV7-9	-	TRBJ2-2	TGTGCCAGCAGCCCTAGGGGGGCGAACACCGGGGAGCTGTTTTTT	CASSPRGANTGELFF
TRBD2	13	TRBV19	-	TRBJ2-7	TGTGCCAGTAGTCTGCCGGGGGGCTACGAGCAGTACTTC	CASSLPGGYEQYF
-	13	TRBV10-1	-	TRBJ2-5	TGCGCCAGCAGTGCCAGCGGCCAAGAGACCCAGTACTTC	CASSASGQETQYF
-	11	TRBV10-2	-	TRBJ2-1	TGCGCCAGCAAATACTACAATGAGCAGTTCTTC	CASKYYNEQFF
-	14	TRBV18	-	TRBJ1-4	TGTGCCAGCTCACCACGGGGAGAGAATGAAAAACTGTTTTTT	CASSPRGENEKLFF
TRBD2	15	TRBV2	-	TRBJ2-7	TGTGCCAGCAGTGAAGCGTCTAGCGGGAGGTACGAGCAGTACTTC	CASSEASSGRYEQYF
-	14	TRBV11-2	-	TRBJ2-1	TGTGCCAGCAGCCAAGCCGGACTATACAATGAGCAGTTCTTC	CASSQAGLYNEQFF
TRBD1	15	TRBV6-5	-	TRBJ1-4	TGTGCCAGCAGTCCAGGGGGCGGGCGGAACGAAAAACTGTTTTTT	CASSPGGGRNEKLFF
TRBD1	15	TRBV28	-	TRBJ2-5	TGTGCCAGCAGATCAATCGACAGGGGAGAAGAGACCCAGTACTTC	CASRSIDRGEETQYF
-	14	TRBV9	-	TRBJ1-2	TGTGCCAGCAGCGTAGGAGAGTCGGGCTATGGCTACACCTTC	CASSVGESGYGYTF
-	12	TRBV2	few	TRBJ1-5	TGTGCCAGCTCGGATGGAAGTCAGCCCCAGCATTTT	CASSDGSQPQHF
-	11	TRBV29-1	-	TRBJ2-1	TGCAGCGTCCGGTCCACCGATGAGCAGTTCTTC	CSVRSTDEQFF
TRBD2	18	TRBV7-2	once	TRBJ2-2	TGTGCCAGCAGCCCCGGACTAGCGGGAGGCCGGGACACCGGGGAGCTGTTTTTT	CASSPGLAGGRDTGELFF
TRBD2	16	TRBV7-3	-	TRBJ2-1	TGTGCCAGCAGCGCCAGGGCTAGCGGAACATACAATGAGCAGTTCTTC	CASSARASGTYNEQFF
-	15	TRBV7-3	-	TRBJ2-1	TGTGCCAGCAGCTTAATAATGGGGGGCTACAATGAGCAGTTCTTC	CASSLIMGGYNEQFF
-	13	TRBV18	-	TRBJ1-4	TGTGCCAGCTCAGAGGGTCTTAATGAAAAACTGTTTTTT	CASSEGLNEKLFF
-	15	TRBV7-8	-	TRBJ1-1	TGTGCCAGCAGCGGCAACAGGGCCCTGCGGGCTGAAGCTTTCTTT	CASSGNRALRAEAFF
TRBD2	13	TRBV16	-	TRBJ2-7	TGTGCCAGCAGCCATGGGGGGGGCTACGAGCAGTACTTC	CASSHGGGYEQYF
-	12	TRBV19	-	TRBJ2-2	TGTGCCAGTAGTATGGGGGGCGGGGAGCTGTTTTTT	CASSMGGGELFF
-	14	TRBV6-5	-	TRBJ2-3	TGTGCCAGCGCGACTCGACAGGGCACAGATACGCAGTATTTT	CASATRQGTDTQYF
-	15	TRBV2	-	TRBJ2-3	TGTGCCAGCAGCACGGGGAGAAACGTCCTGGATACGCAGTATTTT	CASSTGRNVLDTQYF
-	13	TRBV6-5	once	TRBJ2-2	TGTGCCAGCAGACAGACACGTACCGGGGAGCTGTTTTTT	CASRQTRTGELFF
TRBD2	14	TRBV2	-	TRBJ2-1	TGTGCCAGCAGCTGGACTAGCGCCTACAATGAGCAGTTCTTC	CASSWTSAYNEQFF
TRBD2	17	TRBV7-3	-	TRBJ2-1	TGTGCCAGCAGCCCCGGACACGGGAGGGCCTCCTACAATGAGCAGTTCTTC	CASSPGHGRASYNEQFF
TRBD1	19	TRBV19	once	TRBJ2-2	TGTGCCAGTAGCCAGTATCTCTCTATTCCAGGGGGCAACACCGGGGAGCTGTTTTTT	CASSQYLSIPGGNTGELFF
-	15	TRBV7-8	-	TRBJ2-2	TGTGCCAGCAGCTTAGGTGGGGGGAACACCGGGGAGCTGTTTTTT	CASSLGGGNTGELFF
TRBD1	16	TRBV4-1	-	TRBJ2-2	TGCGCCAGCAGCCAAGAGGGGACAGCGAACACCGGGGAGCTGTTTTTT	CASSQEGTANTGELFF
-	14	TRBV19	once	TRBJ2-5	TGTGCCAGTAGTGGGCTGGTCAGGGGAGAGACCCAGTACTTC	CASSGLVRGETQYF
-	15	TRBV28	-	TRBJ2-7	TGTGCCAGCAGCCCCCTTGGGGGCGCGACCTACGAGCAGTACTTC	CASSPLGGATYEQYF
TRBD2	11	TRBV6-1	-	TRBJ2-3	TGTGCCAGCGGCACTAGCGGGAATGGGTATTTT	CASGTSGNGYF
-	14	TRBV29-1	-	TRBJ1-1	TGCAGCGTTGTTTGGTCACGGTTGAACACTGAAGCTTTCTTT	CSVVWSRLNTEAFF
-	14	TRBV5-6	-	TRBJ2-5	TGTGCCAGCAGCCCATCGACGGTCCAAGAGACCCAGTACTTC	CASSPSTVQETQYF
-	13	TRBV29-1	-	TRBJ2-3	TGCAGCGTTGAGGTTGGCGTAGGAGATACGCAGTATTTT	CSVEVGVGDTQYF
-	15	TRBV5-1	-	TRBJ1-2	TGCGCCAGCAGTAGGGATCTATCTTTCAACTATGGCTACACCTTC	CASSRDLSFNYGYTF
-	15	TRBV28	-	TRBJ2-5	TGTGCCAGCAGTTTCCCCAGGGGAAGCCAAGAGACCCAGTACTTC	CASSFPRGSQETQYF
TRBD1	13	TRBV7-9	-	TRBJ1-1	TGTGCCAGCATCCCAAGGGGGCCAGGGGGAGCTTTCTTT	CASIPRGPGGAFF
TRBD1	16	TRBV27	few	TRBJ1-4	TGTGCCAGCAGTGCCCGACAGGGGAGGTATTCTGGAAAACTGTTTTTT	CASSARQGRYSGKLFF